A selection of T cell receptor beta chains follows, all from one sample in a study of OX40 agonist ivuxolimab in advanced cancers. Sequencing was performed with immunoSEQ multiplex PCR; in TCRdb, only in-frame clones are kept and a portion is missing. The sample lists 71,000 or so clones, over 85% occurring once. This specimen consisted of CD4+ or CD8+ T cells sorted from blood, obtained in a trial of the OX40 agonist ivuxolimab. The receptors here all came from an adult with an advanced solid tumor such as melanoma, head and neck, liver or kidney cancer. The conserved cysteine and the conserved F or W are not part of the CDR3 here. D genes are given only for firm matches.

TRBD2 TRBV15 ATSEGLAGAQSGELF
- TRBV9 ASSVAGTLSETQY
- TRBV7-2 ASSLAGGEYNEQF
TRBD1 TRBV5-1 ASSSLVGGVMYGYT
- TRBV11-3 ASSLGAGEAF
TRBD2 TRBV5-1 ASSLVWGGETQY
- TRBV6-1 ASSEVWGLETQY
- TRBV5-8 ASSFSGYSNQPQH
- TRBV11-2 ASSLGTSYNEQF
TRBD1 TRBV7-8 ASSLRQGAEAF
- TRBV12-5 ASGLGSGYNQPQH
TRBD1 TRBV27 ASSPTGYNEQF
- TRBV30 AWSLDLGGNYGYT
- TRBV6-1 ASKSRGNTIY
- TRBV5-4 ASSSPGPGDEQF
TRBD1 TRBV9 ASSPTPAGGGYEQY
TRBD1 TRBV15 ATSGPQGDYTGELF
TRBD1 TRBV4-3 ASSQPSDRGYGYT
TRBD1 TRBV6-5 ASSLGTGAGEQY
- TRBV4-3 ASSQERAGTLTDTQY
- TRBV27 ASRPLGGSEH
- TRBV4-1 ASSRITRAQITEAF
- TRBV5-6 ASSPGAGANVLT
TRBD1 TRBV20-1 SAVGTVGF
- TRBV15 ATSRDVVSYNEQF
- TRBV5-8 ASSWTEPNYGYT
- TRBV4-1 ASSPRTVGAAGGYT
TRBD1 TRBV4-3 ASSPDRGGNQPQH
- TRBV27 ASSSGTFHEQY
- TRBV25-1 ASSAGRYEQY
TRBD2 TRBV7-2 ASSLELAGLSFGTDTQY
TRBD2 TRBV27 ASSLVRGRRYNEQF
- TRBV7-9 ASSPHAGDEQY
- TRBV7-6 ASSLRHGGQETQY
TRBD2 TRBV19 ASSMSSGVYNEQF
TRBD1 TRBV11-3 ASSYFEQGAIQPQH
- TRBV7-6 ASSLGPGGSQPQH
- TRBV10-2 ASIRAQPYEQY
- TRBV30 AWTPKARVQGYT
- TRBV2 ASISLSVSQY
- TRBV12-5 ASGLEPVFGGNYGYT
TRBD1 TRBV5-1 ASSPTRDRIADTEAF